This record covers a single T cell receptor beta chain. As handled by the study authors: It was from reference gene primer amplification that nucleated cell counts were estimated. Repertoires were generated with immunoSEQ multiplex PCR, while TCRdb's copy carries only in-frame clones and drops some. V and J calls and clone size follow that table, whereas D and trimming were derived from the DNA. Altogether 75,000 to 100,000 clones are present, over 75% being singletons, with the ten largest covering about 7.3%. The record originates from a study of blood T cell repertoires in COVID-19. Study summary: Spain, Italy and the United States supplied samples that represented acute and convalescent COVID-19.

Input material: peripheral blood. The origin of this receptor is a man in his 70s with acute or convalescent COVID-19.

For the CDR3, the DNA is TGTGCCAGAAGCTCACAGGGGGACTACGAGCAGTACTTC. Translation: CARSSQGDYEQYF. The rearrangement links TRBV5-3 to TRBJ2-7, with TRBD1 matching 8 bases. TRBV5-3 is given ORF status, its function remaining uncertain. The CDR3 runs to 13 residues. V was clipped by 3 bases and J by 3 bases; unmatched bases: 2.